The rows below give T cell receptor beta chains drawn from one sample of a study of blood T cell repertoires in COVID-19. TCRdb's table, derived via immunoSEQ multiplex PCR, lists solely in-frame clones and lacks some. The sample lists some 240,000 clones, roughly 90% occurring once. The specimen sequenced was peripheral blood. The source is a man aged 60 to 75 who had recovered from COVID-19. Both conserved end residues are part of each CDR3. The D gene is left open where the match is weak. Expanded clones are given a class, and other clones once, few, many or no size at all.

d_call: TRBD1; cdr3_length: 15; clone_size: NA; j_call: TRBJ1-1; v_call: TRBV7-8; cdr3_nt: TGTGCCAGCAGCTTACTGACAGGGGGTAGGACTGAAGCTTTCTTT; cdr3_aa: CASSLLTGGRTEAFF
d_call: NA; cdr3_length: 14; clone_size: NA; j_call: TRBJ1-4; v_call: TRBV19; cdr3_nt: TGTGCCAGTAGTACGGGTCGGGCTAATGAAAAACTGTTTTTT; cdr3_aa: CASSTGRANEKLFF
d_call: NA; cdr3_length: 16; clone_size: NA; j_call: TRBJ1-2; v_call: TRBV18; cdr3_nt: TGTGCCAGCTCACGAGGAGGAGGGCCATCTAACTATGGCTACACCTTC; cdr3_aa: CASSRGGGPSNYGYTF
d_call: TRBD1; cdr3_length: 16; clone_size: NA; j_call: TRBJ2-7; v_call: TRBV27; cdr3_nt: TGTGCCAGCAGTTCCCCGACCGGGACAGGGTACTACGAGCAGTACTTC; cdr3_aa: CASSSPTGTGYYEQYF
d_call: NA; cdr3_length: 14; clone_size: NA; j_call: TRBJ1-5; v_call: TRBV5-5; cdr3_nt: TGTGCCAGCAGCTTATCAGGGTTCAATCAGCCCCAGCATTTT; cdr3_aa: CASSLSGFNQPQHF
d_call: TRBD1; cdr3_length: 14; clone_size: NA; j_call: TRBJ2-3; v_call: TRBV19; cdr3_nt: TGTGCCAGTAGTACGGGACAGGGCACAGATACGCAGTATTTT; cdr3_aa: CASSTGQGTDTQYF
d_call: TRBD1; cdr3_length: 16; clone_size: NA; j_call: TRBJ2-2; v_call: TRBV5-1; cdr3_nt: TGCGCCAGCAGCTCATGGACAGGGGGCTTGACCGGGGAGCTGTTTTTT; cdr3_aa: CASSSWTGGLTGELFF
d_call: NA; cdr3_length: 12; clone_size: NA; j_call: TRBJ2-4; v_call: TRBV5-6; cdr3_nt: TGTGCCAGCAGCTTACTGGGAGGCATTCAGTACTTC; cdr3_aa: CASSLLGGIQYF
d_call: TRBD1; cdr3_length: 13; clone_size: few; j_call: TRBJ1-2; v_call: TRBV4-1; cdr3_nt: TGCGCCAGCAGCCCCGGGACAGGGGTAGGCTACACCTTC; cdr3_aa: CASSPGTGVGYTF
d_call: NA; cdr3_length: 13; clone_size: few; j_call: TRBJ2-2; v_call: TRBV11-3; cdr3_nt: TGTGCCAGCAGCCAACCCCGGGGCGGGGAGCTGTTTTTT; cdr3_aa: CASSQPRGGELFF
d_call: NA; cdr3_length: 14; clone_size: NA; j_call: TRBJ2-3; v_call: TRBV2; cdr3_nt: TGTGCCAGCAGTGAAGGGCGCGCCGGGTATACGCAGTATTTT; cdr3_aa: CASSEGRAGYTQYF
d_call: TRBD1; cdr3_length: 17; clone_size: NA; j_call: TRBJ1-5; v_call: TRBV10-1; cdr3_nt: TGCGCCAGCCTTCACCAACCGGGACAGACAAACAATCAGCCCCAGCATTTT; cdr3_aa: CASLHQPGQTNNQPQHF
d_call: NA; cdr3_length: 16; clone_size: once; j_call: TRBJ2-3; v_call: TRBV11-3; cdr3_nt: TGTGCCAGCAGCTTTGGGGCAAACCCTAGCACAGATACGCAGTATTTT; cdr3_aa: CASSFGANPSTDTQYF
d_call: NA; cdr3_length: 14; clone_size: NA; j_call: TRBJ1-1; v_call: TRBV19; cdr3_nt: TGTGCCAGTACCCCACCCGGGACAAGACATGAAGCTTTCTTT; cdr3_aa: CASTPPGTRHEAFF
d_call: NA; cdr3_length: 16; clone_size: NA; j_call: TRBJ1-4; v_call: TRBV27; cdr3_nt: TGTGCCAGCAAACCGTCGGGATTTGCAACTAATGAAAAACTGTTTTTT; cdr3_aa: CASKPSGFATNEKLFF
d_call: NA; cdr3_length: 14; clone_size: NA; j_call: TRBJ1-2; v_call: TRBV6-5; cdr3_nt: TGTGCCACCCGCGGCGACCAGGGTGCCTATGGCTACACCTTC; cdr3_aa: CATRGDQGAYGYTF
d_call: NA; cdr3_length: 15; clone_size: once; j_call: TRBJ2-4; v_call: TRBV5-1; cdr3_nt: TGCGCCAGCAGCTTGATGGCCCCCCAGGGAAACATTCAGTACTTC; cdr3_aa: CASSLMAPQGNIQYF
d_call: NA; cdr3_length: 11; clone_size: NA; j_call: TRBJ1-4; v_call: TRBV30; cdr3_nt: TGTGCCTGGAGTCTCCAGGGAGGACTGTTTTTT; cdr3_aa: CAWSLQGGLFF
d_call: NA; cdr3_length: 14; clone_size: NA; j_call: TRBJ1-3; v_call: TRBV18; cdr3_nt: TGTGCCAGCTCAGAGGGTTTCGGGAGAAACACCATATATTTT; cdr3_aa: CASSEGFGRNTIYF
d_call: NA; cdr3_length: 12; clone_size: NA; j_call: TRBJ1-1; v_call: TRBV19; cdr3_nt: TGTGCCAGTGGTCAGGGGAACACTGAAGCTTTCTTT; cdr3_aa: CASGQGNTEAFF
d_call: NA; cdr3_length: 11; clone_size: NA; j_call: TRBJ1-2; v_call: TRBV20-1; cdr3_nt: TGCAGTGCTAGAGATCTCTATGGCTACACCTTC; cdr3_aa: CSARDLYGYTF
d_call: TRBD1; cdr3_length: 14; clone_size: NA; j_call: TRBJ2-3; v_call: TRBV5-1; cdr3_nt: TGCGCCAGCAGCGCCCGGACAGGGGAAGATACGCAGTATTTT; cdr3_aa: CASSARTGEDTQYF
d_call: TRBD1; cdr3_length: 14; clone_size: NA; j_call: TRBJ1-4; v_call: TRBV5-1; cdr3_nt: TGCGCCAGCAGCCCACAGGGGGGTGATGAAAAACTGTTTTTT; cdr3_aa: CASSPQGGDEKLFF
d_call: NA; cdr3_length: 16; clone_size: NA; j_call: TRBJ1-6; v_call: TRBV7-8; cdr3_nt: TGTGCCAGCAGCTTAGTCCCCGCAGGGGCTCAGTCACCCCTCCACTTT; cdr3_aa: CASSLVPAGAQSPLHF
d_call: NA; cdr3_length: 14; clone_size: NA; j_call: TRBJ1-1; v_call: TRBV3-1/TRBV3-2; cdr3_nt: TGTGCCAGCACCCGGGGGGAAAGCGGCACTGAAGCTTTCTTT; cdr3_aa: CASTRGESGTEAFF
d_call: TRBD1; cdr3_length: 15; clone_size: NA; j_call: TRBJ2-7; v_call: TRBV7-2; cdr3_nt: TGTGCCAGCAGCTTGCGGACAGGCCGCTCCTACGAGCAGTACTTC; cdr3_aa: CASSLRTGRSYEQYF
d_call: NA; cdr3_length: 12; clone_size: NA; j_call: TRBJ1-2; v_call: TRBV5-1; cdr3_nt: TGCGCCAGCAGTCTCGATGCTAATGGCTACACCTTC; cdr3_aa: CASSLDANGYTF
d_call: TRBD1; cdr3_length: 17; clone_size: NA; j_call: TRBJ1-4; v_call: TRBV5-5; cdr3_nt: TGTGCCAGCAGCTTGGGGACAGGGTCTTTCACTAATGAAAAACTGTTTTTT; cdr3_aa: CASSLGTGSFTNEKLFF
d_call: NA; cdr3_length: 17; clone_size: NA; j_call: TRBJ2-7; v_call: TRBV11-3; cdr3_nt: TGTGCCAGCACCCAATGGAAACCCGGGACAAGGACCTACGAGCAGTACTTC; cdr3_aa: CASTQWKPGTRTYEQYF
d_call: TRBD2; cdr3_length: 17; clone_size: NA; j_call: TRBJ2-4; v_call: TRBV11-2; cdr3_nt: TGTGCCAGCAGTTCGACGTTAGCGGGGGAACCCAAAAACATTCAGTACTTC; cdr3_aa: CASSSTLAGEPKNIQYF
d_call: TRBD1; cdr3_length: 15; clone_size: NA; j_call: TRBJ1-5; v_call: TRBV30; cdr3_nt: TGTGCCTGGAGCCTCCCCGGGACAGGCAATCAGCCCCAGCATTTT; cdr3_aa: CAWSLPGTGNQPQHF
d_call: NA; cdr3_length: 15; clone_size: once; j_call: TRBJ2-7; v_call: TRBV2; cdr3_nt: TGTGCCAGCAGCCCATCCGGGACACGGGGTTACGAGCAGTACTTC; cdr3_aa: CASSPSGTRGYEQYF
d_call: TRBD1; cdr3_length: 17; clone_size: NA; j_call: TRBJ2-3; v_call: TRBV12-5; cdr3_nt: TGTGCTAGTGGCCAATCTTACAGGGGTGTCGGCCCAGATACGCAGTATTTT; cdr3_aa: CASGQSYRGVGPDTQYF
d_call: TRBD2; cdr3_length: 13; clone_size: NA; j_call: TRBJ2-5; v_call: TRBV25-1; cdr3_nt: TGTGCCAGCAGTGAGGGGGGGTTTGAGACCCAGTACTTC; cdr3_aa: CASSEGGFETQYF
d_call: NA; cdr3_length: 15; clone_size: NA; j_call: TRBJ2-7; v_call: TRBV6-2/TRBV6-3; cdr3_nt: TGTGCCAGCAGTTACTCGGGGGCGGCCCGGTGGGAGCAGTACTTC; cdr3_aa: CASSYSGAARWEQYF
d_call: NA; cdr3_length: 14; clone_size: NA; j_call: TRBJ1-6; v_call: TRBV5-4; cdr3_nt: TGTGCCAGCAGCTTGGGCGGGGGTAGGTCACCCCTCCACTTT; cdr3_aa: CASSLGGGRSPLHF
d_call: NA; cdr3_length: 13; clone_size: NA; j_call: TRBJ1-2; v_call: TRBV19; cdr3_nt: TGTGCCACAACAGGGCTTCCCAACTATGGCTACACCTTC; cdr3_aa: CATTGLPNYGYTF
d_call: TRBD1; cdr3_length: 18; clone_size: NA; j_call: TRBJ2-1; v_call: TRBV6-1; cdr3_nt: TGTGCCAGCAGTGTAATACATATGGGACAGAGCTCCTACAATGAGCAGTTCTTC; cdr3_aa: CASSVIHMGQSSYNEQFF
d_call: TRBD2; cdr3_length: 15; clone_size: NA; j_call: TRBJ2-3; v_call: TRBV11-2; cdr3_nt: TGTGCCAGCAGCTGGGTCGCCGGGACTAGCAGTCCGCAGTATTTT; cdr3_aa: CASSWVAGTSSPQYF
d_call: TRBD2; cdr3_length: 18; clone_size: NA; j_call: TRBJ2-2; v_call: TRBV5-6; cdr3_nt: TGTGCCAGCAGCTTTCCTGCTAGCGGGGGGCAGAACACCGGGGAGCTGTTTTTT; cdr3_aa: CASSFPASGGQNTGELFF
d_call: TRBD1; cdr3_length: 17; clone_size: NA; j_call: TRBJ2-2; v_call: TRBV28; cdr3_nt: TGTGCCAGCAGTTTAAGATTAAGCCGGGACAGGGCCGGGGAGCTGTTTTTT; cdr3_aa: CASSLRLSRDRAGELFF
d_call: TRBD2; cdr3_length: 15; clone_size: once; j_call: TRBJ2-4; v_call: TRBV6-5; cdr3_nt: TGTGCCAGCAGCCATAAAGGCGGGGGCAAAAACATTCAGTACTTC; cdr3_aa: CASSHKGGGKNIQYF
d_call: NA; cdr3_length: 14; clone_size: few; j_call: TRBJ1-1; v_call: TRBV10-2; cdr3_nt: TGCGCCAGCAGTGTCACGCAGGGGAACACTGAAGCTTTCTTT; cdr3_aa: CASSVTQGNTEAFF
d_call: TRBD2; cdr3_length: 14; clone_size: once; j_call: TRBJ2-5; v_call: TRBV5-1; cdr3_nt: TGCGCCAGCAGCTTCCTAGCGGGGCAAGAGACCCAGTACTTC; cdr3_aa: CASSFLAGQETQYF
d_call: NA; cdr3_length: 14; clone_size: NA; j_call: TRBJ1-2; v_call: TRBV28; cdr3_nt: TGTGCCAGCAGTTTTAGGCAGGGGTGGGACGGCTACACCTTC; cdr3_aa: CASSFRQGWDGYTF
d_call: TRBD2; cdr3_length: 16; clone_size: NA; j_call: TRBJ2-1; v_call: TRBV9; cdr3_nt: TGTGCCAGCAGCTCTGGACTAGCGGGGGTTGACAATGAGCAGTTCTTC; cdr3_aa: CASSSGLAGVDNEQFF
d_call: TRBD1; cdr3_length: 13; clone_size: NA; j_call: TRBJ1-2; v_call: TRBV6-1; cdr3_nt: TGTGCCAGCAGTGAGGGACAGGGTTATGGCTACACCTTC; cdr3_aa: CASSEGQGYGYTF
d_call: NA; cdr3_length: 13; clone_size: many; j_call: TRBJ2-6; v_call: TRBV30; cdr3_nt: TGTGCCTGGAGTAAGGAAATTCGGGGATTCCTGACTTTC; cdr3_aa: CAWSKEIRGFLTF
d_call: NA; cdr3_length: 15; clone_size: NA; j_call: TRBJ2-6; v_call: TRBV19; cdr3_nt: TGTGCCAGTAGTCTCCGGAACAGGGAACCCAACGTCCTGACTTTC; cdr3_aa: CASSLRNREPNVLTF
d_call: NA; cdr3_length: 15; clone_size: NA; j_call: TRBJ1-1; v_call: TRBV5-1; cdr3_nt: TGCGCCAGCAGCTTGGGGCAGGGGCTGAACACTGAAGCTTTCTTT; cdr3_aa: CASSLGQGLNTEAFF
d_call: TRBD1; cdr3_length: 13; clone_size: few; j_call: TRBJ2-2; v_call: TRBV12-3/TRBV12-4; cdr3_nt: TGTGCCAGCAGCCGACAGGGGCCCGGGGAGCTGTTTTTT; cdr3_aa: CASSRQGPGELFF
d_call: TRBD2; cdr3_length: 16; clone_size: NA; j_call: TRBJ2-3; v_call: TRBV9; cdr3_nt: TGTGCCAGCAGCGTATTAAGCGGGGGGGGCACAGATACGCAGTATTTT; cdr3_aa: CASSVLSGGGTDTQYF
d_call: NA; cdr3_length: 13; clone_size: NA; j_call: TRBJ1-2; v_call: TRBV19; cdr3_nt: TGTGCCAGTAGTCTTCAGGTTAACTATGGCTACACCTTC; cdr3_aa: CASSLQVNYGYTF
d_call: NA; cdr3_length: 13; clone_size: NA; j_call: TRBJ2-5; v_call: TRBV29-1; cdr3_nt: TGCAGCGTTGAAGGGACAGTCCAAGAGACCCAGTACTTC; cdr3_aa: CSVEGTVQETQYF
d_call: NA; cdr3_length: 17; clone_size: NA; j_call: TRBJ1-4; v_call: TRBV30; cdr3_nt: TGTGCCTGGAGTGACCCTTATAACAGGGACCGAGGTGAAAAACTGTTTTTT; cdr3_aa: CAWSDPYNRDRGEKLFF